The next 5 T cell receptor beta chains were all read from a single sample in a study of blood T cells in healthy people across ages. The use of a sample-barcoded 5' primer and a J-beta primer mix characterized a second PCR of about 6 to 12 cycles. One entry per CDR3 protein, called by TCRdb with MiXCR from the 5' RACE reads. The sample shows about 970,000 distinct CDR3 sequences, roughly 51% of them seen only once. Sequences were obtained from blood. Every receptor here comes from a woman aged 55-70 years in good health.

The V call is TRBV4-3, the J call TRBJ2-4; a possible D gene is TRBD2 (6 bases). The length of the CDR3 is 16 residues. Deletions cut 3 bases from V and 9 bases from J, with 21 bases between. The germline CDR1 and CDR2 sequences are LGHNA and YSLEER. The DNA of the CDR3 is TGCGCCAGCAGCCAGGAGCCTTCGGGGAGGCGAAGCATTCAGTACTTC. Translated: CASSQEPSGRRSIQYF.

The chain employs TRBV29-1 and TRBJ2-5; D remains ambiguous. CDR1 and CDR2 (germline): SQVTM, ANQGSEA. V gave up 4 bases and J gave up 5 bases, with 11 bases separating them. The CDR3 length is 12 residues. Written as DNA, the CDR3 is TGCAGCGTTGCTTCGGTAGGCGAGACCCAGTACTTC. Translation: CSVASVGETQYF.

The CDR3 here is CASSPQLQGQVTEAFF. CDR3 nucleotide sequence: TGTGCCAGCTCACCACAACTGCAGGGGCAGGTCACTGAAGCTTTCTTT. The chain employs TRBV18 and TRBJ1-1; possibly TRBD1 for D (6 bases). V was trimmed by 1 base and J by 4 bases, leaving 16 bases between them. The length of the CDR3 is 16 residues. In germline, CDR1 is KGHSH, CDR2 LQKENI.

This clonotype was seen only a few times. This chain connects TRBV11-2 to TRBJ2-7, with TRBD2 as a possible D gene (6 bases). This CDR3 has 16 amino acids. Trimming took off 0 bases at V and 3 bases at J, with 15 bases between the two ends. Germline loops: CDR1 SGHAT, CDR2 FQNNGV. The CDR3 reads CASSLDISGTFYEQYF. The CDR3 bases are TGTGCCAGCAGCTTAGATATTAGCGGAACCTTCTACGAGCAGTACTTC.

The chain combines TRBV12-3 or TRBV12-4 with TRBJ2-5; 8 bases are a match to TRBD2. The J call is in doubt because the DNA end fits TRBJ2-7 better. The CDR3 extends over 15 amino acids. CDR3 region: CASSLRAGELYEQYF. In nucleotides, the CDR3 is TGTGCCAGCAGTTTAAGAGCGGGAGAACTGTACGAGCAGTACTTC.